These T cell receptor beta chains were read from a single sample in a study of T cells in Graves' hyperthyroidism and ophthalmopathy. MiXCR, applied by TCRdb to the multiplex PCR reads, yields one record per CDR3 protein. The sample holds some 180,000 distinct CDR3 sequences, about 15% seen once. The specimen was blood. The origin of the receptors is a woman aged 50 to 60 with Graves' hyperthyroidism. CDR3s include the opening cysteine and the closing phenylalanine or tryptophan. The D gene is left open where the match is weak. Expanded clones get a size class; other rows say once, few or many, or leave the size out.

length	D	V	J	size	DNA	CDR3
13	.	TRBV7-9	TRBJ1-1	many	TGTGCCAGCAGCTACCTAGGACAGCCGGAAGCTTTCTTT	CASSYLGQPEAFF
13	.	TRBV6-1	TRBJ2-2	many	TGTGCCAGCAAGTACGTTCCAACCGGGGAGCTGTTTTTT	CASKYVPTGELFF
12	.	TRBV27	TRBJ2-1	many	TGTGCCAGCAGTATGACTAGTCTGGAGCAGTTCTTC	CASSMTSLEQFF
15	TRBD1	TRBV28	TRBJ1-1	many	TGTGCCAGCTATACAGGGGGCGCCCCGTATACTGAAGCTTTCTTT	CASYTGGAPYTEAFF
15	.	TRBV20-1	TRBJ2-1	many	TGCAGTGCACAGAAATCACAGGGCCGTTTCAATGAGCAGTTCTTC	CSAQKSQGRFNEQFF
16	.	TRBV18	TRBJ2-2	.	TGTGCCAGCTCACCACCGACATCGGCATTGGGCGGGGAGCTGTTTTTT	CASSPPTSALGGELFF
16	TRBD2	TRBV5-1	TRBJ2-3	many	TGCGCCAGCAGCTTCGCGGGGGGCCCTGTCAAGGATACGCAGTATTTT	CASSFAGGPVKDTQYF
15	TRBD1	TRBV6-2/TRBV6-3	TRBJ2-7	many	TGTGCCAGCAGGGAACCTCAGGGGGAGTCCTACGAGCAGTACTTC	CASREPQGESYEQYF
14	.	TRBV9	TRBJ1-4	.	TGTGCCAGCAGCGTAGATTCAACTAATGAAAAACTGTTTTTT	CASSVDSTNEKLFF
15	.	TRBV19	TRBJ2-7	many	TGTGCCAGTAGTATGGGAAAGGGAAACTCCTACGAGCAGTACTTC	CASSMGKGNSYEQYF
15	.	TRBV5-1	TRBJ2-3	many	TGCGCCAGCAGCTTGGCCTACGGTACAAGGGATACGCAGTATTTT	CASSLAYGTRDTQYF
13	.	TRBV3-1	TRBJ1-2	many	TGTGCCAGCAGCCCCAGGATAAACTATGGCTACACCTTC	CASSPRINYGYTF
14	TRBD1	TRBV6-1	TRBJ1-1	many	TGTGCCAGCAGTCAACAGGGGGAAAACACTGAAGCTTTCTTT	CASSQQGENTEAFF
14	TRBD2	TRBV19	TRBJ2-7	many	TGTGCCAGCCGCGGGGGATCTCTCTCCTACGAGCAGTACTTC	CASRGGSLSYEQYF
17	.	TRBV28	TRBJ1-5	many	TGTGCCAGCAGTTTAACGTGGGCAGTCTATAGCAATCAGCCCCAGCATTTT	CASSLTWAVYSNQPQHF
15	.	TRBV6-1	TRBJ2-2	few	TGTGCCAGCAGTGAACAAGGGGGGTCAGCCGGGGAGCTGTTTTTT	CASSEQGGSAGELFF
14	.	TRBV7-2	TRBJ1-2	.	TGTGCCAGCAGCTTAGCGGTGGCGGGCCGTGGCTACACCTTC	CASSLAVAGRGYTF
20	TRBD2	TRBV19	TRBJ2-6	many	TGTGCCAGTAGTATGAGTGATCTAGCGGGGGGGCTACTTGGGGCCAACGTCCTGACTTTC	CASSMSDLAGGLLGANVLTF
16	TRBD1	TRBV4-1	TRBJ1-1	few	TGCGCCAGCAGCCAAGAACAGGGGGCAGGATGGACTGAAGCTTTCTTT	CASSQEQGAGWTEAFF
13	TRBD2	TRBV20-1	TRBJ2-7	many	TGCAGTGCCGTGGGCGGGGGATACTACGAGCAGTACTTC	CSAVGGGYYEQYF
16	.	TRBV13	TRBJ2-2	once	TGTGCCAGCAGCTCCCAACTCGCTCGGAGCACCGGGGAGCTGTTTTTT	CASSSQLARSTGELFF
15	TRBD2	TRBV7-6	TRBJ2-5	many	TGTGCCAGCAGACCCTTGGGACTAGCGGGGGGGGCCCAGTACTTC	CASRPLGLAGGAQYF
13	.	TRBV11-2	TRBJ1-6	.	TGTGCCAGCAGCTACCGGGGCAAGTCACCCCTCCACTTT	CASSYRGKSPLHF
13	.	TRBV19	TRBJ1-5	many	TGTGCCACGGGACACCTGAGCAATCAGCCCCAGCATTTT	CATGHLSNQPQHF
15	.	TRBV20-1	TRBJ1-1	many	TGCAGTGCTAGAGACCCCCCCCAGGGCGGGCCTGAAGCTTTCTTT	CSARDPPQGGPEAFF
13	TRBD1	TRBV7-9	TRBJ1-1	many	TGTGCCAGCAGCGTAAGGACAGGGGGTGAAGCTTTCTTT	CASSVRTGGEAFF
14	TRBD2	TRBV9	TRBJ2-1	many	TGTGCCAGCAGCCCAAACCGGGGGGGCAATGAGCAGTTCTTC	CASSPNRGGNEQFF
17	TRBD1	TRBV5-4	TRBJ2-7	.	TGTGCCAGCAGCGTGGGGACATGGACAGGTGACACCTACGAGCAGTACTTC	CASSVGTWTGDTYEQYF
15	TRBD2	TRBV6-2/TRBV6-3	TRBJ2-5	.	TGTGCCAGCAGTTACTTAGCGGGTTTTGCGGCGACCCAGTACTTC	CASSYLAGFAATQYF
15	TRBD2	TRBV15	TRBJ2-1	many	TGTGCCACCAGCAGCGGGGGGGCCATCTACAATGAGCAGTTCTTC	CATSSGGAIYNEQFF
14	TRBD1	TRBV2	TRBJ1-1	many	TGTGCCAGCAGTGAATTCGGGACAGGGGGTGAAGCTTTCTTT	CASSEFGTGGEAFF
15	TRBD1	TRBV28	TRBJ2-7	once	TGTGCCAGCAGTGGAAGGGGGCGCGGAAGGTACGAGCAGTACTTC	CASSGRGRGRYEQYF
13	.	TRBV2	TRBJ1-4	.	TGTGCCAGCAGTGAATGGGGGGAGGAAAAACTGTTTTTT	CASSEWGEEKLFF
14	.	TRBV5-1	TRBJ1-2	many	TGCGCCAGCAGCCCGATTGGTTCAGGGGATGGCTACACCTTC	CASSPIGSGDGYTF
14	.	TRBV15	TRBJ1-5	.	TGTGCCACCAGCAGCCTAACAGGGTATCAGCCCCAGCATTTT	CATSSLTGYQPQHF
17	.	TRBV20-1	TRBJ2-3	many	TGCAGTGCTAGGGACTCCTTTGGGGGACACAGGACAGATACGCAGTATTTT	CSARDSFGGHRTDTQYF
14	.	TRBV20-1	TRBJ1-2	.	TGCAGTGCCGGGGGGACAACTCCTAACTATGGCTACACCTTC	CSAGGTTPNYGYTF
14	.	TRBV20-1	TRBJ2-3	many	TGCAGTGCTAGTGGGGGCACCGGCACAGATACGCAGTATTTT	CSASGGTGTDTQYF
14	.	TRBV12-3/TRBV12-4	TRBJ1-5	many	TGTGCCAGCAGTTTAAGGGGAGGTCATCAGCCCCAGCATTTT	CASSLRGGHQPQHF
15	TRBD1	TRBV10-3	TRBJ1-1	many	TGTGCCATCAGTGACCCGGGACAGATGAACACTGAAGCTTTCTTT	CAISDPGQMNTEAFF
18	.	TRBV28	TRBJ2-7	many	TGTGCCAGCAGCAGCGAAACTTTTGGCAGAAGACGGCCGTACGAGCAGTACTTC	CASSSETFGRRRPYEQYF
15	.	TRBV6-2/TRBV6-3	TRBJ1-2	many	TGTGCCAGCAGCCAGCGGAGAGGGGTTGACTATGGCTACACCTTC	CASSQRRGVDYGYTF
18	TRBD1	TRBV2	TRBJ1-2	many	TGTGCCAGCAGTGACCAGGGGACAGGCCGATCCCCTAACTATGGCTACACCTTC	CASSDQGTGRSPNYGYTF